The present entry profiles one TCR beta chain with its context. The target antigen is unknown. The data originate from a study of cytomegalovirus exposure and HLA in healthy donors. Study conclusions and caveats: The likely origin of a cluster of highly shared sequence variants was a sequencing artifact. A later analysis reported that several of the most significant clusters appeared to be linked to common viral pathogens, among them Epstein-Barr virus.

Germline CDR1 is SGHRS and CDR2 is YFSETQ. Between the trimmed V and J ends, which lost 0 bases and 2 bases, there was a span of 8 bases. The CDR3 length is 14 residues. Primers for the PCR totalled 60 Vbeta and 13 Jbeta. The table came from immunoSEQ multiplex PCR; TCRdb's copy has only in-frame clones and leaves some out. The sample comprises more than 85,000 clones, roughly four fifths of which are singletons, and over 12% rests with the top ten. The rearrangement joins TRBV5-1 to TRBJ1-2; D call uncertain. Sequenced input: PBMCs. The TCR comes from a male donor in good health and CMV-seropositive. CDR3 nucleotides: TGCGCCAGCAGCTTGGTTCAGGCCAACTATGGCTACACCTTC. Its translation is CASSLVQANYGYTF. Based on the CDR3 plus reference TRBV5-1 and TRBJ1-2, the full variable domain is KAGVTQTPRYLIKTRGQQVTLSCSPISGHRSVSWYQQTPGQGLQFLFEYFSETQRNKGNFPGRFSGRQFSNSRSEMNVSTLELGDSALYLCASSLVQANYGYTFGSGTRLTVV.